This TCR beta chain is drawn from a study of control samples from healthy donors and cancer patients. Profiling relied on immunoSEQ multiplex PCR, and the TCRdb table lists in-frame clones only, not all of them. The sample gives 70,000 to 85,000 clones, 84% of which show up once; 11% is in the top ten. V gave up 4 bases and J gave up 2 bases, with 10 bases separating them. CDR1 is SGHKS, CDR2 YYEKEE, per germline (reference sequence). The CDR3 has 14 amino acids. The sequenced material came from PBMCs. This chain uses TRBV5-5 with TRBJ1-3; D is uncertain. The sequence came from a man between 60 and 70 years old with head and neck cancer. The CDR3 sequence is CASSGPVPGNTIYF. The CDR3 nucleotides are TGTGCCAGCAGCGGGCCAGTACCTGGAAACACCATATATTTT.